This is a list of T cell receptor beta chains from one sample in a study of cytomegalovirus exposure and HLA in healthy donors. Profiled with immunoSEQ multiplex PCR; TCRdb holds only in-frame clones, not every one. The repertoire holds a few hundred thousand clones, with 60% to 80% as singletons. The specimen was PBMCs. Receptors were obtained from a man between 18 and 29 years old in good health and CMV-seronegative. The CDR3 runs from the conserved cysteine through the conserved F or W. D genes are given only for firm matches. Some rows have no size entry. The others give once, few or many, or a class for an expanded clone.

clone_size j_call cdr3_length d_call v_call cdr3_nt cdr3_aa
. TRBJ1-1 15 TRBD1 TRBV28 TGTGCCAGCAGTTATTCACAGGGGGCGAATACTGAAGCTTTCTTT CASSYSQGANTEAFF
few TRBJ2-7 15 TRBD1 TRBV11-3 TGTGCCAGCAGCTTACTAGGGACAGGTGCCTACGAGCAGTACTTC CASSLLGTGAYEQYF
. TRBJ2-7 15 TRBD2 TRBV30 TGTGCCTGGAGTGTCCAGCTAGCGGGACCCTACGAGCAGTACTTC CAWSVQLAGPYEQYF
. TRBJ2-7 12 . TRBV5-4 TGTGCCAGCAGCTTGGATACCTACGAGCAGTACTTC CASSLDTYEQYF
. TRBJ2-7 15 TRBD1 TRBV7-9 TGTGCCAGCAGCGCCTGGGACAGGGCCCCCCACGAGCAGTACTTC CASSAWDRAPHEQYF
. TRBJ1-5 14 . TRBV27 TGTGCCAGCAGTCCCCAGATTAGCAATCAGCCCCAGCATTTT CASSPQISNQPQHF
few TRBJ1-1 12 . TRBV9 TGTGCCAGCGGGGGGGTGAACACTGAAGCTTTCTTT CASGGVNTEAFF
few TRBJ1-2 14 . TRBV7-9 TGTGCCAGCAGCTTAGTGGTCGGGAACTATGGCTACACCTTC CASSLVVGNYGYTF
. TRBJ1-1 17 . TRBV4-2 TGTGCCAGCAGCCAAGAGATCGGGGGGGTCAAGGACACTGAAGCTTTCTTT CASSQEIGGVKDTEAFF
. TRBJ2-1 16 TRBD2 TRBV25-1 TGTGCCACCATGACTAGCGGAACCAGCTCCTACAATGAGCAGTTCTTC CATMTSGTSSYNEQFF
. TRBJ1-5 15 . TRBV19 TGTGCCAGTAGTATTAGTTTCAGGGTAAATCAGCCCCAGCATTTT CASSISFRVNQPQHF
. TRBJ2-5 14 . TRBV5-4 TGTGCCAGCAGCTTGGAGGGGCCCCGGGAGACCCAGTACTTC CASSLEGPRETQYF
. TRBJ2-5 14 TRBD1 TRBV5-1 TGCGCCAGCAGCGGGGGACAGGGGCAAGAGACCCAGTACTTC CASSGGQGQETQYF
few TRBJ1-5 15 TRBD1 TRBV28 TGTGCCAGCAGTTCCGGGACAGGGTCGGATCAGCCCCAGCATTTT CASSSGTGSDQPQHF
. TRBJ2-3 15 . TRBV7-6 TGTGCCAGCAGCTTTGAACAGGGCAATCCCTATACGCAGTATTTT CASSFEQGNPYTQYF
once TRBJ2-5 16 TRBD2 TRBV11-3 TGTGCCAGCAGCTTATTTTTTGCGGGAGGGGAAGAGACCCAGTACTTC CASSLFFAGGEETQYF
. TRBJ2-5 14 TRBD1 TRBV7-3 TGTGCCAGCAGCTCCGGGACAGGGGGAGAGACCCAGTACTTC CASSSGTGGETQYF
once TRBJ1-2 16 . TRBV7-2 TGTGCCAGCAGTCCCTGGGGGGGTCTGAAAGGATATGGCTACACCTTC CASSPWGGLKGYGYTF
. TRBJ2-3 14 . TRBV7-7 TGTGCTAGCAGCTCTAGCCCCGTCACAGATACGCAGTATTTT CASSSSPVTDTQYF
. TRBJ1-1 14 TRBD1 TRBV19 TGTGCCAGTAGTATCGGGACAGGGGTTACTGAAGCTTTCTTT CASSIGTGVTEAFF
. TRBJ2-1 12 . TRBV10-1 TGCGCCAGCAGTGAACAGGGATGTGAGCAGTTCTTC CASSEQGCEQFF
once TRBJ2-7 14 . TRBV21-1 TGTGCCAGCAGCAAAGCGCTGGGGGGGAACGAGCAGTACTTC CASSKALGGNEQYF
. TRBJ1-3 16 TRBD1 TRBV30 TGTGCCTGGAGTCAGGGGGGGACAGGGCTGGGAAACACCATATATTTT CAWSQGGTGLGNTIYF
. TRBJ1-1 16 TRBD1 TRBV28 TGTGCCAGCAGCGACAGGGATGGTGTTATCGACACTGAAGCTTTCTTT CASSDRDGVIDTEAFF
. TRBJ2-5 14 TRBD2 TRBV5-1 TGCGCCAGCAGCTTGGCCGGGGGGGGCGAGACCCAGTACTTC CASSLAGGGETQYF